Shown below are 22 T cell receptor beta chains from a single sample sequenced in a study of blood T cell repertoires in COVID-19 (dated by TCRdb to 2020 to 2021). Receptor libraries were prepared by the immunoSEQ multiplex PCR assay. In its TCRdb copy, this immuneACCESS table keeps in-frame sequences only and misses some clones. Where compared with another copy, unresolved V genes explain less than half of these, and the others have no known cause. For this sample there are fewer than 300,000 clones; 83% appear just once. The ten largest clones capture around 10% of the sample. The specimen sequenced was peripheral blood. These TCRs come from a woman in her fifties or sixties who had recovered from COVID-19.

The chain is built from TRBV29-1 and TRBJ2-2; 7 bases map to TRBD1. Germline V gene lookup returns CDR1 SQVTM and CDR2 ANQGSEA. The CDR3 is made up of 13 amino acids. Germline trimming cut 2 bases from V and 6 bases from J; bases unmatched to any gene: 3. As DNA, the CDR3 is TGCAGCGTTGAATTAGGGACAGCCGGGGAGCTGTTTTTT. The encoded protein is CSVELGTAGELFF.

The V and J genes are TRBV4-1 and TRBJ2-2, with D perhaps matching TRBD2 (6 bases). The CDR3 spans 17 residues. Trimming cost V 4 bases and J 0 bases, with 15 bases left between them. Germline CDR1 and CDR2: MGHRA and YSYEKL. The CDR3 here is CASSLEGQGANTGELFF. CDR3 in DNA: TGCGCCAGCAGCCTGGAGGGGCAGGGCGCGAACACCGGGGAGCTGTTTTTT.

The gene calls are TRBV7-2 and TRBJ2-7; 10 bases are shared with TRBD1. Per the germline V gene, CDR1 is SGHTA and CDR2 is FQGNSA. J lost 2 bases, V lost 7 bases, and 5 bases had no gene match. The CDR3 contains 14 residues. The CDR3 protein is CASKAGQGTYEQYF. The CDR3, as DNA: TGTGCCAGCAAGGCGGGACAGGGGACCTACGAGCAGTACTTC.

The CDR3 loop reads CASSTQGLGYGYTF. The CDR3 DNA reads TGTGCCAGTAGTACCCAGGGGCTCGGCTATGGCTACACCTTC. This chain connects TRBV19 to TRBJ1-2, with a weak D call TRBD1 (6 bases). CDR1 LNHDA and CDR2 SQIVND come from the germline V gene (reference sequence). V was cut by 4 bases and J by 4 bases, with 13 bases left in between. The CDR3 consists of 14 residues.

This clone was seen once. The chain links TRBV6-2 or TRBV6-3 to TRBJ2-5, with 7 bases identical to TRBD2. The germline V gene encodes CDR1 MNHEY and CDR2 SVGEGT. Trimming took 0 bases from V and 5 from J; bases not matched to a gene: 9. CDR3 length equals 16 residues. The CDR3 nucleotides are TGTGCCAGCAGTTACTCGAAGGCTAGCGGCCGGGAGACCCAGTACTTC. This sequence encodes CASSYSKASGRETQYF.

The chain employs TRBV9 and TRBJ1-5; TRBD1 is a possible D gene (5 bases). The germline V gene has CDR1 SGDLS and CDR2 YYNGEE. The CDR3 is made up of 14 amino acids. V was cut by 4 bases and J by 7 bases, with 15 bases left in between. The CDR3: CASSPQGAEQPQHF. CDR3 in DNA: TGTGCCAGCAGCCCGCAAGGGGCCGAACAGCCCCAGCATTTT.

This rearrangement joins TRBV19 to TRBJ1-6; D remains ambiguous. Between the trimmed V and J ends, which lost 7 bases and 8 bases, there was a span of 24 bases. Germline V CDR1 and CDR2: LNHDA, SQIVND (reference sequence). The CDR3 contains 17 residues. The CDR3 protein is CASTPPETSRIDSPLHF. The CDR3, as DNA: TGTGCCAGTACTCCACCCGAGACATCAAGGATTGATTCACCCCTCCACTTT.

The chain carries TRBV6-5 and TRBJ1-2, with 8 bases matching TRBD1. Germline CDR1 and CDR2: MNHEY and SVGAGI. CDR3 length: 14 amino acids. J was trimmed by 3 bases and V by 2 bases; bases with no gene match: 2. The DNA for the CDR3 is TGTGCCAGCAGTTACGGGACAGGATACTATGGCTACACCTTC. Its protein product is CASSYGTGYYGYTF.

The rearrangement links TRBV28 to TRBJ1-6, with 11 bases fitting TRBD1. The germline CDR1 and CDR2 sequences are MDHEN and SYDVKM. The CDR3 extends over 16 amino acids. Trimming took 8 bases from V and 0 from J; bases not matched to a gene: 3. The CDR3 DNA is TGTGCCAGCCTGGGGACAGGGGGCTCCTATAATTCACCCCTCCACTTT. The encoded protein is CASLGTGGSYNSPLHF.

This chain joins TRBV3-1 (or the pseudogene TRBV3-2) and TRBJ1-5, with D possibly matching TRBD1 (6 bases). Trimming took 6 bases from V and 4 from J, leaving 16 bases between them. This CDR3 comprises 15 residues. CDR1 LGHDT and CDR2 YNNKEL come from the germline V gene (reference sequence). Written as DNA, the CDR3 is TGTGCCAGCAGACAGGGTAAAGTTTGGAATCAGCCCCAGCATTTT. This sequence encodes CASRQGKVWNQPQHF.

This clone was detected only a few times. This chain uses TRBV5-4 with TRBJ1-1; D possibly corresponds to TRBD1 (5 bases). Trimming shortened V by 4 bases and J by 2 bases, and 15 bases separated the two germline ends. The CDR3 is 15 amino acids. Germline-derived CDR1 and CDR2 are SGHNT and YYREEE (reference sequence). The CDR3 bases are TGTGCCAGCAGCCTGGGGGTCGGGATTAACACTGAAGCTTTCTTT. Its protein is CASSLGVGINTEAFF. The complete variable domain, with remaining parts taken from reference TRBV5-4 and TRBJ1-1, reads ETGVTQSPTHLIKTRGQQVTLRCSSQSGHNTVSWYQQALGQGPQFIFQYYREEENGRGNFPPRFSGLQFPNYSSELNVNALELDDSALYLCASSLGVGINTEAFFGQGTRLTVV.

This chain links TRBV19 with TRBJ1-5; TRBD1 is a possible D gene (6 bases). The CDR3 sequence is 16 residues long. The V and J ends lost 1 base and 4 bases respectively, with 14 bases between them. Germline assignment: CDR1 LNHDA and CDR2 SQIVND (reference sequence). In DNA, the CDR3 is TGTGCCAGTAGTATAGGCCCGGGGCAGGGGAATCAGCCCCAGCATTTT. Translating it yields CASSIGPGQGNQPQHF.

The chain recombines TRBV28 with TRBJ1-2, with D hard to call. The CDR3 has 15 residues. Trimming left V 2 bases short and J 6 bases short, with 16 bases between. Germline CDR1 is MDHEN and CDR2 is SYDVKM. This chain's CDR3 is CASSLRGTEVNGYTF. CDR3 sequence (DNA): TGTGCCAGCAGTTTACGGGGAACAGAGGTCAATGGCTACACCTTC.

This chain uses TRBV9 with TRBJ2-7; no firm D call. CDR1 is SGDLS and CDR2 is YYNGEE in the germline V gene. The CDR3 consists of 13 residues. Trimming pared 4 bases from V and 3 bases from J, leaving 11 bases between. CDR3 sequence reads: CASSTPPIYEQYF. In nucleotides, the CDR3 is TGTGCCAGCAGCACTCCACCAATCTACGAGCAGTACTTC.

This chain joins TRBV11-3 and TRBJ2-1; D not certain. Trimming removed 1 base at V and 5 bases at J, with 6 bases between. The CDR3 totals 13 residues. CDR1 is SGHNT and CDR2 is YENEEA in the germline V gene. The CDR3 reads CASSLGANNEQFF. The CDR3 bases are TGTGCCAGCAGCTTAGGAGCCAACAATGAGCAGTTCTTC.

This clone was detected once. The rearrangement uses TRBV19 and TRBJ2-7; 13 nucleotides line up with TRBD2. This CDR3 contains 15 residues. Germline V gives CDR1 LNHDA, CDR2 SQIVND (reference sequence). V trimming: 4 bases; J trimming: 5 bases; junction bases outside the gene matches: 5. Here the CDR3 DNA reads TGTGCCAGTAGTACCGGACTAGCGGGAGCAGACGAGCAGTACTTC. Amino acids: CASSTGLAGADEQYF.

V gene TRBV7-3 combines with J gene TRBJ2-3; TRBD2 is a possible D gene (6 bases). Germline V CDR1 and CDR2: SGHTA, FQGTGA. CDR3 length equals 14 residues. Between the trimmed V and J ends, which lost 6 bases and 1 base, there was a span of 11 bases. In nucleotides, the CDR3 is TGTGCCAGCAGACCGGCTAGCGGCACAGATACGCAGTATTTT. It is translated as CASRPASGTDTQYF.

This clone has more than one count but fewer than ten. V usage is TRBV27 and J usage is TRBJ1-2; 11 positions match TRBD1. CDR1 and CDR2 from the germline V gene are MNHEY and SMNVEV (reference sequence). CDR3 length: 14 residues. Germline trimming cut 5 bases from V and 8 bases from J; bases unmatched to any gene: 7. Written as DNA, the CDR3 is TGTGCCAGCAGTCTACATGGACAGGGGGCCGGCTACACCTTC. Residues: CASSLHGQGAGYTF.

This chain links TRBV19 with TRBJ1-4; D gene unclear. The V and J ends lost 6 bases and 8 bases respectively, with 13 bases between them. In germline, CDR1 is LNHDA, CDR2 SQIVND (reference sequence). This CDR3 has 13 amino acids. CDR3 nucleotide sequence: TGTGCCAGTAGGCCGGGATCCGAGGAAAAACTGTTTTTT. This encodes CASRPGSEEKLFF.

This chain links TRBV3-1 (or the pseudogene TRBV3-2) with TRBJ2-1, with D uncertain. Germline V gene lookup returns CDR1 LGHDT and CDR2 YNNKEL (reference sequence). Trimming pared 0 bases from V and 3 bases from J, leaving 12 bases between. The CDR3 contains 16 residues. CDR3 loop: CASSQEAVASYNEQFF. The CDR3 bases are TGTGCCAGCAGCCAAGAAGCAGTCGCTAGCTACAATGAGCAGTTCTTC.

The gene calls are TRBV2 and TRBJ1-4, with D possibly matching TRBD1 (6 bases). The CDR3 extends over 16 amino acids. Germline lookup yields CDR1 SNHLY and CDR2 FYNNEI. Trimming pared 6 bases from V and 3 bases from J, leaving 17 bases between. CDR3 residues: CASRDTPGAANEKLFF. CDR3 nucleotide sequence: TGTGCCAGCAGAGACACCCCAGGGGCGGCTAATGAAAAACTGTTTTTT.

The chain couples TRBV28 to TRBJ2-7, with 8 positions matching TRBD1. V trimming: 5 bases; J trimming: 0 bases; junction bases outside the gene matches: 9. This CDR3 has 16 amino acids. Per germline, CDR1 MDHEN and CDR2 SYDVKM. CDR3 sequence: CASSPRQGLSSYEQYF. The CDR3 coding sequence is TGTGCCAGCAGTCCGCGACAGGGGCTAAGCTCCTACGAGCAGTACTTC.